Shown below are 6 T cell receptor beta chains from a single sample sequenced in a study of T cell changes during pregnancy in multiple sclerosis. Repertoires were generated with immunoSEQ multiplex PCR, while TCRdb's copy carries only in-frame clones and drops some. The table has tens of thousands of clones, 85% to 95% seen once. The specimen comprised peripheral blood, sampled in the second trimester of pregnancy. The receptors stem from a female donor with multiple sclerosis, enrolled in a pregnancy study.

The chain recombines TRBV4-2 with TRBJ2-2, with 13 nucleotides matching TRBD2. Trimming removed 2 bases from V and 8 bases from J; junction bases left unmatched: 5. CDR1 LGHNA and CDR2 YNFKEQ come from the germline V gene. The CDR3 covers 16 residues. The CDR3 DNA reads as TGTGCCAGCAGCCAATCCGGACTAGCGGGGGATGGGGAGCTGTTTTTT. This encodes CASSQSGLAGDGELFF.

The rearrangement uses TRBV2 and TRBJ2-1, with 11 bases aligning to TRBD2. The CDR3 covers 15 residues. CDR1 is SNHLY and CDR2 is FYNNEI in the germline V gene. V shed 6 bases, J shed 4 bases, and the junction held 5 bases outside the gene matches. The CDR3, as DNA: TGTGCCAGCAGCCCCGGGACTAGCGGATACAATGAGCAGTTCTTC. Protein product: CASSPGTSGYNEQFF.

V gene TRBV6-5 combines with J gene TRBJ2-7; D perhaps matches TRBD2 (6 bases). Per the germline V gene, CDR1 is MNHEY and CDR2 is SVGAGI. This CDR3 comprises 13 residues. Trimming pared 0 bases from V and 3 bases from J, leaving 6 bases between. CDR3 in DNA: TGTGCCAGCAGTTACTCGGAGGGCTACGAGCAGTACTTC. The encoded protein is CASSYSEGYEQYF.

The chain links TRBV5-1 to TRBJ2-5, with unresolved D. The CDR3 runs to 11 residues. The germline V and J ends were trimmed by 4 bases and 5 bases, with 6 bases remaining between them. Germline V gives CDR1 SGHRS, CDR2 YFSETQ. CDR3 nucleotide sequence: TGCGCCAGCAGCCGCCGGGAGACCCAGTACTTC. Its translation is CASSRRETQYF.

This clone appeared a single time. CDR3 DNA: TGTGCCAGCATGGAGGGGGAAAAACTGTTTTTT. This gives the protein CASMEGEKLFF. This chain uses TRBV7-9 with TRBJ1-4, with a tentative D call TRBD1 (5 bases). The CDR3 covers 11 residues. V gave up 7 bases and J gave up 8 bases, with 8 bases separating them. Germline loops: CDR1 SEHNR, CDR2 FQNEAQ (reference sequence).

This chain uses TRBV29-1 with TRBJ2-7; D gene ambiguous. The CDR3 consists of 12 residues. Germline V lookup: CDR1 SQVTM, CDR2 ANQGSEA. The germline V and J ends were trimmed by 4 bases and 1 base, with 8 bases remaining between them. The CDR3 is CSVVADSYEQYF. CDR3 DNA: TGCAGCGTTGTGGCAGATTCCTACGAGCAGTACTTC.